Sequencing of this T cell receptor (beta chain) was carried out in a study of T cell responses to AZD1222 COVID-19 vaccine. Clones were read by immunoSEQ multiplex PCR, and TCRdb kept only the in-frame ones, dropping some. The sample lists some 120,000 clones; roughly 84% were seen once. Trimming removed 3 bases from V and 5 bases from J, with 14 bases in between. CDR1 and CDR2 (germline): SGHNT, YYREEE (reference sequence). This CDR3 is 15 amino acids long. This sequence originates from an adult in good health. The rearrangement uses TRBV5-4 and TRBJ1-4; D uncertain. Sequencing was performed on peripheral blood, taken on day 0 of AZD1222 vaccination. Here the CDR3 DNA reads TGTGCCAGCAGCTCCGCGGGCAGCGAAAATGAAAAACTGTTTTTT. Its protein is CASSSAGSENEKLFF. Supplemented by reference TRBV5-4 and TRBJ1-4, the full variable domain reads ETGVTQSPTHLIKTRGQQVTLRCSSQSGHNTVSWYQQALGQGPQFIFQYYREEENGRGNFPPRFSGLQFPNYSSELNVNALELDDSALYLCASSSAGSENEKLFFGSGTQLSVL.